This T cell receptor (beta chain) was profiled in a study of shared T cell receptors in the human thymus. Some clones are missing from TCRdb's copy, which holds only in-frame ones; the method was immunoSEQ multiplex PCR. The sample lists approximately 760,000 clones, 70% to 90% occurring once. The CDR3 length is 18 residues. Germline assignment: CDR1 SGHVS and CDR2 FNYEAQ. The V gene lost 5 bases and the J gene lost 1 base, with 23 bases spanning the gap. These data are also associated with another study on human thymus T cells. From that study: Finnish infants who were healthy and having corrective surgery for congenital heart defects made up the donors. Thymic tissue was derived from resections collected during corrective heart surgery. Biased V and J segment usage appeared in thymus and peripheral blood.

V gene TRBV7-6 combines with J gene TRBJ2-5, with D perhaps matching TRBD2 (6 bases). Sequencing used thymocytes. The clonotype originates from a girl less than two years old with a congenital heart defect. In nucleotides, the CDR3 is TGTGCCAGCAGCCACGGACTAACAGTACAGTCTCGCCAAGAGACCCAGTACTTC. It yields the protein CASSHGLTVQSRQETQYF.